These 10 T cell receptor beta chains were sequenced from one sample in a study of radiotherapy plus CTLA-4 blockade in lung cancer (dated by TCRdb to 2016 to 2019). Library creation used the immunoSEQ multiplex PCR assay. TCRdb provides this immuneACCESS table in a form limited to in-frame rearrangements. Some clones are lacking; in checked studies, under half of them reflect an unresolved V gene, and why the rest are absent is not known. Recorded for this sample are fewer than 140,000 clones; under 90% of them occurred a single time. The ten largest clonotypes hold roughly 2.5% of the sample. The material was peripheral blood, obtained from a patient treated with radiotherapy plus ipilimumab. The receptors here all came from a human donor with non-small cell lung cancer that progressed on radiotherapy plus ipilimumab. Some clones in this sample may be carry-over from other donors' samples.

The rearrangement links TRBV28 to TRBJ1-5, with D unclear. Germline V CDR1 and CDR2: MDHEN, SYDVKM. The CDR3 loop spans 15 amino acids. V was clipped by 5 bases and J by 0 bases, with 11 bases between them. CDR3 sequence reads: CASSDLPGSNQPQHF. For the CDR3, the DNA is TGTGCCAGCAGTGATCTCCCAGGTAGCAATCAGCCCCAGCATTTT.

This chain uses TRBV18 with TRBJ2-5; a possible D gene is TRBD2 (5 bases). This CDR3 is 13 amino acids long. V dropped 3 bases and J dropped 5 bases, with 10 bases sitting between them. In germline, CDR1 is KGHSH, CDR2 LQKENI. CDR3 amino acids: CASSPGGGETQYF. CDR3 DNA: TGTGCCAGCTCACCCGGTGGCGGGGAGACCCAGTACTTC.

The chain employs TRBV10-3 and TRBJ1-6; D is possibly TRBD1 (5 bases). Germline CDR1 ENHRY, CDR2 SYGVKD. V shed 6 bases and J shed 4 bases, with 13 bases lying between them. This CDR3 comprises 15 residues. CDR3 region: CAISRGSQYNSPLHF. DNA for the CDR3: TGTGCCATCAGCCGGGGGTCCCAATATAATTCACCCCTCCACTTT.

The chain couples TRBV19 to TRBJ2-1; no definite D call. Deletions cut 3 bases from V and 5 bases from J, with 11 bases between. The CDR3 covers 14 residues. Germline V gives CDR1 LNHDA, CDR2 SQIVND (reference sequence). The CDR3: CASSILSQNNEQFF. Here the CDR3 DNA reads TGTGCCAGTAGTATTTTGAGTCAGAACAATGAGCAGTTCTTC.

This clone turned up a few times. V usage is TRBV6-4 and J usage is TRBJ2-3; 15 nucleotides align to TRBD2. The CDR3 length is 15 residues. The germline CDR1 and CDR2 sequences are MRHNA and SNTAGT. The J segment lost 6 bases and the V segment lost 4 bases, leaving 2 bases of the junction unmatched. CDR3 DNA sequence: TGTGCCAGCAGTGGGACTAGCGGGGGGGCCGATACGCAGTATTTT. Amino acid sequence: CASSGTSGGADTQYF.

The gene calls are TRBV7-2 and TRBJ2-7; D uncertain. Germline CDR1 reads SGHTA; CDR2 reads FQGNSA. With 3 bases removed from V and 3 bases from J, the gap between germline ends came to 6 bases. The CDR3 has 12 amino acids. The DNA of the CDR3 is TGTGCCAGCAGCTTTACACACTACGAGCAGTACTTC. Encoded protein: CASSFTHYEQYF.

The V gene is TRBV5-1, the J gene TRBJ1-4, with D unresolved. The V end was cut by 0 bases, the J end by 8 bases, with 11 bases between. This CDR3 region has 14 residues. CDR1 and CDR2 from the germline V gene are SGHRS and YFSETQ. This chain's CDR3 is CASSLGGKVEKLFF. The CDR3 coding sequence is TGCGCCAGCAGCTTGGGAGGGAAGGTCGAAAAACTGTTTTTT.

On this clone: One end of the junction fails to match germline, which may point to a read error. This rearrangement joins TRBV7-7 to TRBJ2-5, with D possibly being TRBD2 (5 bases). CDR1 is SSHAT, CDR2 FNYEAQ, per germline (reference sequence). This CDR3 has 16 amino acids. CDR3 nucleotides: TGTGCTAGCAGCCCCACACACGGAAGTGAGGGCGAGACCCAGTACTTC. This encodes CASSPTHGSEGETQYF.

The chain employs TRBV15 and TRBJ2-4, with 7 bases matching TRBD2. Germline loops: CDR1 LNHNV, CDR2 YYDKDF (reference sequence). The CDR3 has 14 amino acids. The J segment lost 5 bases and the V segment lost 8 bases, leaving 9 bases of the junction unmatched. The CDR3 DNA follows: TGTGCCACCGGGCCGGGGGGACCTCAAAACATTCAGTACTTC. Its protein is CATGPGGPQNIQYF.

The chain is built from TRBV30 and TRBJ1-6; D gene ambiguous. This CDR3 has 16 residues. CDR1 and CDR2 (germline): GTSNPN, SVGIG (reference sequence). V shed 0 bases and J shed 0 bases, with 9 bases lying between them. CDR3 DNA sequence: TGTGCCTGGAGTGTAAGCTCAAGCTCCTATAATTCACCCCTCCACTTT. Its translation is CAWSVSSSSYNSPLHF.